The clone carrying this T cell receptor beta chain turned up a few times. The antigen is unknown. This sample is drawn from a study of CD8 T cells in ankylosing spondylitis. Overall study results and limits: Ankylosing spondylitis blood appeared to carry a characteristic TCR beta motif of roughly 8 highly homologous variants.

Each CDR3 protein is one row after TCRdb ran MiXCR on the 5' RACE reads. The sample lists about 450,000 distinct CDR3 sequences; 25% to 30% were seen once. V lost 2 bases to trimming and J lost 1 base, with 23 bases between them. Germline V CDR1 and CDR2: SGHAT, FQNNGV. The CDR3 runs to 19 residues. The TCR originated in a male donor with ankylosing spondylitis. The specimen sequenced was blood, either unsorted or a sorted T cell fraction (not recorded which). The gene calls are TRBV11-2 and TRBJ1-1; D uncertain. CDR3 sequence: CASSLRWRPLRGENTEAFF. The CDR3 bases are TGTGCCAGCAGCTTAAGGTGGCGGCCACTTCGAGGAGAGAACACTGAAGCTTTCTTT.